This is a list of T cell receptor beta chains from one sample in a study of T-cell memory formation after mild COVID-19. TCRdb reprocessed the 5' RACE reads with MiXCR, giving one entry per CDR3 protein. The sample contains approximately 190,000 distinct CDR3 sequences, 15% to 20% of which appear only once. The specimen sequenced was PBMCs or a T cell subset sorted from them (not recorded which). Every receptor here comes from an adult woman who had mild COVID-19 (a few samples of this study predate the infection). Cell type and time point are not known. CDR3s include the opening cysteine and the closing phenylalanine or tryptophan. D genes are given only for firm matches. Not every row has a clone size; where given, it reads once, few, many or a size class.

j_call: TRBJ1-1; d_call: NA; v_call: TRBV24-1; clone_size: few; cdr3_nt: TGTGCCACCCTTATGAGGACCTTTAACACTGAAGCTTTCTTT; cdr3_aa: CATLMRTFNTEAFF
j_call: TRBJ2-3; d_call: NA; v_call: TRBV20-1; clone_size: few; cdr3_nt: TGCAGTGCTAGAGTGGTGAGGGCTGATACGCAGTATTTT; cdr3_aa: CSARVVRADTQYF
j_call: TRBJ2-4; d_call: TRBD1; v_call: TRBV29-1; clone_size: NA; cdr3_nt: TGCAGCGTTGATTCGGGGAACAGGGGCATTCAGTACTTC; cdr3_aa: CSVDSGNRGIQYF
j_call: TRBJ2-2; d_call: TRBD1; v_call: TRBV9; clone_size: few; cdr3_nt: TGTGCCAGCAGCGCAGGACAGGGGAACACCGGGGAGCTGTTTTTT; cdr3_aa: CASSAGQGNTGELFF
j_call: TRBJ2-2; d_call: TRBD2; v_call: TRBV7-2; clone_size: NA; cdr3_nt: TGTGCCAGCAGCTTAGGACTAGCGATTTTGAACACCGGGGAGCTGTTTTTT; cdr3_aa: CASSLGLAILNTGELFF
j_call: TRBJ2-3; d_call: NA; v_call: TRBV7-6; clone_size: few; cdr3_nt: TGTGCCAGCAGCTTCGAGTATTCCCGCACAGATACGCAGTATTTT; cdr3_aa: CASSFEYSRTDTQYF
j_call: TRBJ2-7; d_call: NA; v_call: TRBV18; clone_size: NA; cdr3_nt: TGTGCCAGCTCACCACCGGCGGGGGCCTCCTACGAGCAGTACTTC; cdr3_aa: CASSPPAGASYEQYF
j_call: TRBJ2-3; d_call: NA; v_call: TRBV6-5; clone_size: NA; cdr3_nt: TGTGCCAGCAAAAGGGGCCCGATCGGTACGCAGTATTTT; cdr3_aa: CASKRGPIGTQYF
j_call: TRBJ1-1; d_call: NA; v_call: TRBV3-2; clone_size: once; cdr3_nt: TGTGCCAGCAGCCCCCCCCCACAGTTTCAGAACACTGAAGCTTTCTTT; cdr3_aa: CASSPPPQFQNTEAFF
j_call: TRBJ2-3; d_call: NA; v_call: TRBV12-3/TRBV12-4; clone_size: few; cdr3_nt: TGTGCCAGCAGTTTACACAGGGCAGGAACTTGGCAATTTGCGGATACGCAGTATTTT; cdr3_aa: CASSLHRAGTWQFADTQYF
j_call: TRBJ1-2; d_call: TRBD1; v_call: TRBV12-3/TRBV12-4; clone_size: few; cdr3_nt: TGTGCCAGCAGTTTCGGGGGACAGGCTAACTATGGCTACACCTTC; cdr3_aa: CASSFGGQANYGYTF